This passage covers 25 T cell receptor beta chains from one sample sequenced in a study of control samples from healthy donors and cancer patients. Some clones are missing from TCRdb's copy, which holds only in-frame ones; the method was immunoSEQ multiplex PCR. The sample carries approximately 97,000 clones, just over 90% recorded once. Source material: blood. The source is a young woman in good health.

This clone has just one count. The rearrangement uses TRBV5-6 and TRBJ2-3; TRBD1 matches 10 bases. The germline V gene has CDR1 SGHDT and CDR2 YYEEEE. Trimming took 6 bases from V and 4 from J; bases not matched to a gene: 5. The CDR3 loop spans 14 amino acids. CDR3 in DNA: TGTGCCAGCATAGGGGACAGGGGCGCAGATACGCAGTATTTT. Translation: CASIGDRGADTQYF.

CDR3 nucleotides: TGCAGCGTTGCGACACCTCATGAAGCTTTCTTT. Amino acids: CSVATPHEAFF. The V and J genes are TRBV29-1 and TRBJ1-1; D is uncertain. V lost 4 bases to trimming and J lost 7 bases, with 10 bases between them. CDR1 and CDR2 from the germline V gene are SQVTM and ANQGSEA. This CDR3 region has 11 residues.

V and J are TRBV28 and TRBJ1-5; tentatively, D is TRBD1 (6 bases). The ends were cut back, 10 bases at V and 9 bases at J, with 19 bases in the middle. The V gene's germline CDR1 is MDHEN and CDR2 SYDVKM. The CDR3 has 13 amino acids. The CDR3 reads CATDRLGYLPQHF. CDR3 nucleotide sequence: TGTGCCACCGACAGGCTAGGCTATTTGCCCCAGCATTTT.

This clone was seen once. One end of the junction does not line up with germline, which may come from a read error. The chain recombines TRBV30 with TRBJ2-7, with D hard to call. Germline assignment: CDR1 GTSNPN and CDR2 SVGIG (reference sequence). The CDR3 has 11 residues. CDR3 protein: CAWGIDGPLSF. Written as DNA, the CDR3 is TGTGCCTGGGGGATTGACGGACCTCTAAGCTTC.

This clone was detected once. The rearrangement uses TRBV7-9 and TRBJ2-3; 12 nucleotides match TRBD2. The V and J ends lost 4 bases and 4 bases, in that order; junction bases with no gene match: 6. The CDR3 has 16 amino acids. The V gene's germline CDR1 is SEHNR and CDR2 FQNEAQ (reference sequence). In DNA form, the CDR3 reads TGTGCCAGCAGCTCTCTAGCGGGGGGGCGCCCAGATACGCAGTATTTT. Translating it yields CASSSLAGGRPDTQYF.

The gene calls are TRBV9 and TRBJ2-3; 10 positions match TRBD1. J lost 4 bases, V lost 5 bases, and 10 bases had no gene match. The CDR3 spans 16 residues. CDR1 is SGDLS, CDR2 YYNGEE, per germline. CDR3 region: CASRSKTGGDADTQYF. DNA for the CDR3: TGTGCCAGCAGAAGTAAGACAGGGGGCGATGCAGATACGCAGTATTTT.

The rearrangement links TRBV4-1 to TRBJ1-2; D call uncertain. The germline V and J ends were trimmed by 5 bases and 4 bases, with 14 bases remaining between them. The CDR3 is 14 amino acids. Germline assignment: CDR1 MGHRA and CDR2 YSYEKL. The CDR3 region is CASSSRQAIYGYTF. The CDR3 DNA is TGCGCCAGCAGCTCCCGGCAGGCCATCTATGGCTACACCTTC.

The gene calls are TRBV30 and TRBJ1-1; tentatively, D is TRBD1 (5 bases). CDR3 length equals 15 residues. V shed 2 bases and J shed 1 base, with 14 bases lying between them. Germline V gives CDR1 GTSNPN, CDR2 SVGIG (reference sequence). CDR3: CAWSMSGRPNTEAFF. CDR3 DNA sequence: TGTGCCTGGAGTATGTCGGGACGACCGAACACTGAAGCTTTCTTT.

CDR3 sequence (DNA): TGTGCCACCAGTGATACCGGGACAGGGCCCTACAATGAGCAGTTCTTC. Encoded protein: CATSDTGTGPYNEQFF. V usage is TRBV24-1 and J usage is TRBJ2-1, with TRBD1 matching over 9 bases. The CDR3 covers 16 residues. Germline values: CDR1 KGHDR, CDR2 SFDVKD. J lost 2 bases, V lost 3 bases, and 4 bases had no gene match.

The chain combines TRBV15 with TRBJ1-5; no reliable D call. Germline-derived CDR1 and CDR2 are LNHNV and YYDKDF (reference sequence). The CDR3 loop spans 12 amino acids. V was cut by 7 bases and J by 6 bases, with 10 bases left in between. Written as DNA, the CDR3 is TGTGCCACCAACAGTCTGGGTCAGCCCCAGCATTTT. It specifies CATNSLGQPQHF. Filled out from reference TRBV15 and TRBJ1-5, the complete variable domain reads DAMVIQNPRYQVTQFGKPVTLSCSQTLNHNVMYWYQQKSSQAPKLLFHYYDKDFNNEADTPDNFQSRRPNTSFCFLDIRSPGLGDTAMYLCATNSLGQPQHFGDGTRLSIL.

The chain links TRBV10-3 to TRBJ1-4; D is perhaps TRBD1 (6 bases). Germline-derived CDR1 and CDR2 are ENHRY and SYGVKD. The CDR3 loop spans 14 amino acids. V lost 5 bases and J lost 5, with 12 bases in between. CDR3 amino acids: CAISNRALNEKLFF. In nucleotides, the CDR3 is TGTGCCATCAGTAACAGGGCGTTAAATGAAAAACTGTTTTTT.

The chain employs TRBV6-5 and TRBJ1-4, with 10 positions matching TRBD1. The CDR3 contains 15 residues. V lost 6 bases and J lost 11; bases outside the gene matches: 12. CDR1 is MNHEY, CDR2 SVGAGI, per germline. This chain's CDR3 is CASRNSGTGERKLFF. The DNA for the CDR3 is TGTGCCAGCAGAAACTCCGGGACAGGGGAGCGGAAACTGTTTTTT.

The rearrangement joins TRBV25-1 to TRBJ1-2; D gene ambiguous. V lost 0 bases and J lost 4, with 12 bases in between. The CDR3 runs 15 residues. CDR1 is MGHDK, CDR2 SYGVNS, per germline. CDR3: CASSEYRGTGYGYTF. Here the CDR3 DNA reads TGTGCCAGCAGTGAATATCGGGGAACGGGCTATGGCTACACCTTC.

With respect to this clone: At the DNA level, this CDR3 is encoded by other sequences in the same sample as well. The genes are TRBV7-9 and TRBJ1-5, with D possibly being TRBD1 (6 bases). This CDR3 region has 14 residues. Germline V gene sequence: CDR1 SEHNR, CDR2 FQNEAQ (reference sequence). With 1 base removed from V and 2 bases from J, the gap between germline ends came to 6 bases. The CDR3 DNA reads TGTGCCAGCAGCTTAGGGGGGCGCAATCAGCCCCAGCATTTT. Translated, it gives CASSLGGRNQPQHF.

This chain uses TRBV2 with TRBJ2-4, with D perhaps assigned TRBD1 or TRBD2 (5 bases each). Trimming left V 4 bases short and J 2 bases short, with 12 bases between. The CDR3 runs to 15 residues. The germline V gene has CDR1 SNHLY and CDR2 FYNNEI. CDR3 in amino acids: CASSGPGTTKNIQYF. The CDR3 coding sequence is TGTGCCAGCAGTGGTCCAGGGACGACCAAAAACATTCAGTACTTC. The whole variable domain, remainder taken from reference TRBV2 and TRBJ2-4, is EPEVTQTPSHQVTQMGQEVILRCVPISNHLYFYWYRQILGQKVEFLVSFYNNEISEKSEIFDDQFSVERPDGSNFTLKIRSTKLEDSAMYFCASSGPGTTKNIQYFGAGTRLSVL.

The chain has TRBV5-4 and TRBJ2-5; TRBD1 matches 7 bases. J gave up 5 bases and V 5 bases, and 6 bases lay outside the gene matches. Looked up from germline, CDR1 is SGHNT and CDR2 is YYREEE (reference sequence). This CDR3 is built from 13 residues. Here the CDR3 reads CASRMTGTETQYF. Here the CDR3 DNA reads TGTGCCAGCAGAATGACAGGGACGGAGACCCAGTACTTC. The variable domain in full, with the rest retrieved from reference TRBV5-4 and TRBJ2-5, is ETGVTQSPTHLIKTRGQQVTLRCSSQSGHNTVSWYQQALGQGPQFIFQYYREEENGRGNFPPRFSGLQFPNYSSELNVNALELDDSALYLCASRMTGTETQYFGPGTRLLVL.

The chain links TRBV7-6 to TRBJ2-1; no reliable D call. V was trimmed by 5 bases and J by 0 bases, leaving 11 bases between them. The CDR3 length is 15 residues. Germline CDR1 is SGHVS and CDR2 is FNYEAQ. CDR3 residues: CASSQFPDSYNEQFF. The CDR3 DNA reads as TGTGCCAGCAGCCAATTCCCAGACTCCTACAATGAGCAGTTCTTC. Using reference TRBV7-6 and TRBJ2-1 for the parts outside the CDR3, the full variable domain is GAGVSQSPRYKVTKRGQDVALRCDPISGHVSLYWYRQALGQGPEFLTYFNYEAQQDKSGLPNDRFSAERPEGSISTLTIQRTEQRDSAMYRCASSQFPDSYNEQFFGPGTRLTVL.

The chain is built from TRBV12-3 or TRBV12-4 and TRBJ2-1; D is unclear. V lost 5 bases and J 3 bases, leaving 2 bases between the germline ends. The CDR3 is 11 amino acids. For the CDR3, the DNA is TGTGCCAGCAGTGACTACAATGAGCAGTTCTTC. Protein sequence: CASSDYNEQFF.

J is TRBJ1-2 and V is TRBV29-1; 8 bases agree with TRBD1. Germline V gene lookup returns CDR1 SQVTM and CDR2 ANQGSEA. After removal of 7 bases from V and 4 bases from J, the junction contained 2 bases not matched to a gene. This CDR3 contains 11 residues. The CDR3 reads CSATGVYGYTF. As DNA, the CDR3 is TGCAGCGCGACAGGGGTCTATGGCTACACCTTC.

The chain joins TRBV19 to TRBJ1-1; 9 nucleotides line up with TRBD1. The CDR3 runs 14 residues. Germline CDR1 is LNHDA and CDR2 is SQIVND (reference sequence). Trimming cost V 6 bases and J 0 bases; bases outside gene matches: 2. The CDR3 nucleotides read TGTGCCAGTAGCGGACAGGGGATGAACACTGAAGCTTTCTTT. As protein: CASSGQGMNTEAFF.

The rearrangement uses TRBV9 and TRBJ1-1; no clear D gene. The length of the CDR3 is 14 residues. The germline V and J ends were trimmed by 4 bases and 5 bases, with 15 bases remaining between them. Germline lookup yields CDR1 SGDLS and CDR2 YYNGEE. CDR3 residues: CASSLDPGLTEAFF. CDR3 nucleotide sequence: TGTGCCAGCAGCCTCGACCCGGGATTAACTGAAGCTTTCTTT.

The chain uses TRBV7-9 and TRBJ2-1; TRBD2 matches at 8 bases. Germline trimming cut 6 bases from V and 6 bases from J; bases unmatched to any gene: 13. In germline, CDR1 is SEHNR, CDR2 FQNEAQ (reference sequence). The CDR3 runs to 16 residues. This CDR3 is CASSGAWLAGLNEQFF. In DNA form, the CDR3 reads TGTGCCAGCAGTGGGGCGTGGCTAGCGGGCCTCAATGAGCAGTTCTTC.

The J gene is TRBJ2-5, the V gene TRBV5-1; possible D gene TRBD2, 5 bases. The germline V gene encodes CDR1 SGHRS and CDR2 YFSETQ. Trimming removed 5 bases from V and 7 bases from J, with 18 bases in between. The CDR3 covers 14 residues. CDR3 residues: CASRDSVSKWTQYF. The DNA of the CDR3 is TGCGCCAGCAGAGATAGCGTCTCCAAGTGGACCCAGTACTTC.

The chain recombines TRBV3-1 (or the pseudogene TRBV3-2) with TRBJ2-1; 14 bases line up with TRBD2. Trimming took 6 bases from V and 10 from J; bases not matched to a gene: 8. The V gene's germline CDR1 is LGHDT and CDR2 YNNKEL (reference sequence). The CDR3 length is 15 residues. The CDR3 region has the DNA TGTGCCAGCAGTCGACTAGCGGGGGGGCCCGGAGAGCAGTTCTTC. It encodes CASSRLAGGPGEQFF.

The chain combines TRBV5-6 with TRBJ1-6; D is unresolved. Germline CDR1 SGHDT, CDR2 YYEEEE. The V and J ends lost 0 bases and 6 bases respectively, with 4 bases between them. The CDR3 is 13 residues long. CDR3 coding DNA: TGTGCCAGCAGCTTGGGGGTTAATTCACCCCTCCACTTT. Translating it yields CASSLGVNSPLHF.